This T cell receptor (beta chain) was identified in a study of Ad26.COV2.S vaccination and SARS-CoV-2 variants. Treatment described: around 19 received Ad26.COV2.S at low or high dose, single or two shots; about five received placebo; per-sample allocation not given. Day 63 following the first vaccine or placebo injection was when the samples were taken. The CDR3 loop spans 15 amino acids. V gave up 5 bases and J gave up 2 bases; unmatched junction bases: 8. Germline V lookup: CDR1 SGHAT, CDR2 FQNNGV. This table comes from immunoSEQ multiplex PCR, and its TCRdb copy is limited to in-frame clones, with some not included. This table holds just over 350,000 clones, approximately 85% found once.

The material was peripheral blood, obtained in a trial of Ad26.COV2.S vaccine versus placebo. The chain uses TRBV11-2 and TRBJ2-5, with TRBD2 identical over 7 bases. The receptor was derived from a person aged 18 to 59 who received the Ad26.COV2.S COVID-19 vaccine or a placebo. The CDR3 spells CASSALLGGQETQYF. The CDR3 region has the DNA TGTGCCAGCAGCGCCCTTCTGGGGGGGCAAGAGACCCAGTACTTC.